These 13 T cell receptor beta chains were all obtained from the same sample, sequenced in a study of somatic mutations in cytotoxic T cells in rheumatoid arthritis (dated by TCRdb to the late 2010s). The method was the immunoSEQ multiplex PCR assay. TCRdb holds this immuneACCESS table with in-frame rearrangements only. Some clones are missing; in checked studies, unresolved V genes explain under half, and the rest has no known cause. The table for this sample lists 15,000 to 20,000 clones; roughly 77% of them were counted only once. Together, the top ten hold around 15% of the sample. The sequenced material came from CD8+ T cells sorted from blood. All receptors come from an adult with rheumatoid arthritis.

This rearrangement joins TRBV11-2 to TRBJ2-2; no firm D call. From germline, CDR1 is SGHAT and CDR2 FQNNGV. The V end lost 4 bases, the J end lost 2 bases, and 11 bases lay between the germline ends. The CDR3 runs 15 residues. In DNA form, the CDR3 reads TGTGCCAGCAGCTCCCAACTTTATAACACCGGGGAGCTGTTTTTT. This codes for CASSSQLYNTGELFF.

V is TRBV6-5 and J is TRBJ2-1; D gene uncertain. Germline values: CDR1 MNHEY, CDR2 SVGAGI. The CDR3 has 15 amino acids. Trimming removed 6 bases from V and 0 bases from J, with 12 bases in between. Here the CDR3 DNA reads TGTGCCAGCAGCTCAACGCCAGCCTCCTACAATGAGCAGTTCTTC. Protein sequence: CASSSTPASYNEQFF.

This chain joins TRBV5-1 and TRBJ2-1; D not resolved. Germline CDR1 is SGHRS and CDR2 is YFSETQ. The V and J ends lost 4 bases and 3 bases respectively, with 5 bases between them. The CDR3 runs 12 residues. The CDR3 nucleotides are TGCGCCAGCAGCGAGGACTACAATGAGCAGTTCTTC. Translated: CASSEDYNEQFF.

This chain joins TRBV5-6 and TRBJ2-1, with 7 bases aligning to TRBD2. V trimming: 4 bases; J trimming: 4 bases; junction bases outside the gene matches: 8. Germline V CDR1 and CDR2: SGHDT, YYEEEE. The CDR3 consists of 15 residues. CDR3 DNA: TGTGCCAGCAGCGGGAGGGATTGGGGTTACAATGAGCAGTTCTTC. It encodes CASSGRDWGYNEQFF.

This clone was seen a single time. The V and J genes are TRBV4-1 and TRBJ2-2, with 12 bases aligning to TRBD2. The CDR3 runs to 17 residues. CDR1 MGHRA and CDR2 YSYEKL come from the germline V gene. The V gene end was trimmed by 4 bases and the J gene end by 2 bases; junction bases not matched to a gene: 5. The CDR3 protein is CASSPRLAGDNTGELFF. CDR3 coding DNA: TGCGCCAGCAGCCCTCGACTAGCGGGGGATAACACCGGGGAGCTGTTTTTT.

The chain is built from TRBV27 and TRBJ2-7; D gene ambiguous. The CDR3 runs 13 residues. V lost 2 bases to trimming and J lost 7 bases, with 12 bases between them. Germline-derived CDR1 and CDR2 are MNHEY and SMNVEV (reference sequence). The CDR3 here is CASSLAPSREQYF. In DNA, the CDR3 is TGTGCCAGCAGTTTAGCCCCCTCCCGGGAGCAGTACTTC.

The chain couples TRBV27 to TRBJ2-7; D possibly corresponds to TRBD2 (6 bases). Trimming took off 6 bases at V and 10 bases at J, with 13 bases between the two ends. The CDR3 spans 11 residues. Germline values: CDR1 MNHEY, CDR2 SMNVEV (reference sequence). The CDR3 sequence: CASRRDSTQYF. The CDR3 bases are TGTGCCAGCAGACGGGACTCAACTCAGTACTTC.

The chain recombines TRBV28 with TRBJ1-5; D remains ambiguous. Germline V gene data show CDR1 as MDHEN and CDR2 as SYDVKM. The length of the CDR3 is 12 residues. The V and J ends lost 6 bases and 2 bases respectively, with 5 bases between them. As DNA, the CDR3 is TGTGCCAGCAGGGGTGGCAATCAGCCCCAGCATTTT. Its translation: CASRGGNQPQHF.

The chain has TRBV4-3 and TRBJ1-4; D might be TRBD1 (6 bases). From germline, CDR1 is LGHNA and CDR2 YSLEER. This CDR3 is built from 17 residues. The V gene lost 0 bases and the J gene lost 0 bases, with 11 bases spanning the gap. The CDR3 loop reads CASSQDYAGATNEKLFF. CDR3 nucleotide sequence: TGCGCCAGCAGCCAAGATTATGCAGGGGCAACTAATGAAAAACTGTTTTTT.

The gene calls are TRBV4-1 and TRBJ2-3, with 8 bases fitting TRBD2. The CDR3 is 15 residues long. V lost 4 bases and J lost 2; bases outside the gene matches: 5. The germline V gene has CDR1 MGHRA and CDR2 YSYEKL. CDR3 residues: CASSPGTRDTDTQYF. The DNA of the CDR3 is TGCGCCAGCAGCCCCGGGACTAGGGACACAGATACGCAGTATTTT.

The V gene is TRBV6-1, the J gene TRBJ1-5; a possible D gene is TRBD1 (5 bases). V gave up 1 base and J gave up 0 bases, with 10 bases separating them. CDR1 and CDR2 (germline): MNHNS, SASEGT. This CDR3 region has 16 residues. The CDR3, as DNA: TGTGCCAGCAGTGAAGACGTAGGGGATAGCAATCAGCCCCAGCATTTT. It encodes CASSEDVGDSNQPQHF.

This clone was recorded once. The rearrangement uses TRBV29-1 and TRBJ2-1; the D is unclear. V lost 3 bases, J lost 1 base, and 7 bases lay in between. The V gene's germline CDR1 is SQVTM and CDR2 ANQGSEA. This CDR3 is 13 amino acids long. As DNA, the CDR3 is TGCAGCGTTGACGGGCAGTCCTACAATGAGCAGTTCTTC. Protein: CSVDGQSYNEQFF.

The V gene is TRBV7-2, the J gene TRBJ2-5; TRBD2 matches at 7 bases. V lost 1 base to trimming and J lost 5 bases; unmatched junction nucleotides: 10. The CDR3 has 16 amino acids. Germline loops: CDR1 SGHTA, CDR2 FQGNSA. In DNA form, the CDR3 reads TGTGCCAGCAGCTTAGAATTAGCGGGCCCGCTCGAGACCCAGTACTTC. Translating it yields CASSLELAGPLETQYF. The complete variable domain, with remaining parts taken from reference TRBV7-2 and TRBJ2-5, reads GAGVSQSPSNKVTEKGKDVELRCDPISGHTALYWYRQSLGQGLEFLIYFQGNSAPDKSGLPSDRFSAERTGGSVSTLTIQRTQQEDSAVYLCASSLELAGPLETQYFGPGTRLLVL.